The 31 T cell receptor beta chains reported below all come from one sample, sequenced in a study of radiation and T cells in renal cell carcinoma. This table comes from immunoSEQ multiplex PCR, and its TCRdb copy is limited to in-frame clones, with some not included. Of 40,000 to 50,000 clones in the sample, roughly four fifths are singletons; the top ten hold 30% to 35%. Time point meaning: baseline pretreatment blood. Indicated treatment: 15 Gy SBRT to primary tumor, nephrectomy 4 weeks later. Sequenced here: blood, sampled from a patient whose treatment included radiotherapy and nephrectomy. These receptors were obtained from a woman in her 70s with renal cell carcinoma.

J is TRBJ2-2 and V is TRBV30; no definite D call. Germline CDR1 GTSNPN, CDR2 SVGIG (reference sequence). The V gene lost 2 bases and the J gene lost 6 bases, with 7 bases spanning the gap. The CDR3 contains 12 residues. The CDR3 DNA reads TGTGCCTGGAGTCTAGTTGCCGGGGAGCTGTTTTTT. It translates to CAWSLVAGELFF.

This clone was detected once. V usage is TRBV5-4 and J usage is TRBJ2-3; the D is unclear. The germline V and J ends were trimmed by 0 bases and 5 bases, with 10 bases remaining between them. CDR1 and CDR2 (germline): SGHNT, YYREEE (reference sequence). This CDR3 contains 14 residues. CDR3: CASSLVSTKDTQYF. CDR3 in DNA: TGTGCCAGCAGCTTGGTCTCTACGAAAGATACGCAGTATTTT.

The count of this clone is one. The V call is TRBV7-9, the J call TRBJ1-2; D gene uncertain. Germline V CDR1 and CDR2: SEHNR, FQNEAQ (reference sequence). The CDR3 runs 13 residues. V was pared by 2 bases and J by 2 bases, with 6 bases between. The CDR3 coding sequence is TGTGCCAGCAGCTTACCGGGCAACTATGGCTACACCTTC. Protein sequence: CASSLPGNYGYTF.

The gene calls are TRBV7-2 and TRBJ2-1, with D possibly called TRBD1 or TRBD2 (5 bases each). This CDR3 is 12 amino acids long. Germline CDR1 reads SGHTA; CDR2 reads FQGNSA. The ends were cut back, 5 bases at V and 8 bases at J, with 10 bases in the middle. The CDR3: CASSTQGHEQFF. CDR3 bases: TGTGCCAGCAGCACTCAGGGACATGAGCAGTTCTTC.

The chain links TRBV7-2 to TRBJ2-7; a weak D match, TRBD1 (6 bases). Germline V gene data show CDR1 as SGHTA and CDR2 as FQGNSA. The CDR3 contains 13 residues. The ends were cut back, 7 bases at V and 7 bases at J, with 17 bases in the middle. The CDR3 DNA sequence: TGTGCCAGCACACCCCAGGGGCCTGGGGAGCAGTACTTC. Encoded protein: CASTPQGPGEQYF.

This clone was detected a few times. The V gene is TRBV19, the J gene TRBJ1-2; tentatively, D is TRBD1 (6 bases). CDR1 is LNHDA, CDR2 SQIVND, per germline (reference sequence). V was pared by 5 bases and J by 2 bases, with 18 bases between. The CDR3 is 16 residues long. CDR3 bases: TGTGCCAGTAGTTCCTACGAACAGGGCCTGAACTATGGCTACACCTTC. It encodes CASSSYEQGLNYGYTF.

This clone was seen only a few times. The chain carries TRBV25-1 and TRBJ2-5; D gene unclear. V was cut by 1 base and J by 0 bases, with 9 bases left in between. Germline-derived CDR1 and CDR2 are MGHDK and SYGVNS. The length of the CDR3 is 15 residues. The CDR3 nucleotides read TGTGCCAGCAGTGAATTTAAGCTATACCAAGAGACCCAGTACTTC. Translating it yields CASSEFKLYQETQYF.

This chain connects TRBV19 to TRBJ2-1; 7 bases line up with TRBD2. The CDR3 sequence is 19 residues long. CDR1 is LNHDA, CDR2 SQIVND, per germline (reference sequence). Trimming removed 6 bases from V and 2 bases from J; junction bases left unmatched: 19. Here the CDR3 reads CASRPGLTSQTDPYNEQFF. CDR3 bases: TGTGCCAGTAGGCCAGGGTTGACTAGCCAGACCGACCCCTACAATGAGCAGTTCTTC.

This clone was detected once. V and J are TRBV7-3 and TRBJ2-1; D unclear. Germline V gives CDR1 SGHTA, CDR2 FQGTGA. V lost 5 bases and J lost 1, with 12 bases in between. The CDR3 loop spans 15 amino acids. The CDR3 DNA reads as TGTGCCAGCAGCCCTACGAAGGAGTCCTACAATGAGCAGTTCTTC. Its translation: CASSPTKESYNEQFF.

The chain is built from TRBV11-2 and TRBJ2-3, with 8 bases identical to TRBD2. The trim removed 5 bases at V and 4 bases at J, leaving 8 bases unmatched. This CDR3 contains 15 residues. Germline V gene sequence: CDR1 SGHAT, CDR2 FQNNGV. CDR3 DNA sequence: TGTGCCAGCAGCGTTGGACTAGCTAGGGCAGATACGCAGTATTTT. This gives the protein CASSVGLARADTQYF.

The chain employs TRBV25-1 and TRBJ1-2; the match to TRBD1 covers 7 bases. The V gene's germline CDR1 is MGHDK and CDR2 SYGVNS. Unmatched junction bases numbered 9, after V lost 4 bases and J lost 7 bases. This CDR3 is 14 amino acids long. CDR3 sequence reads: CASSATTGVSGYTF. CDR3 coding DNA: TGTGCCAGCAGTGCCACAACAGGGGTGAGTGGCTACACCTTC.

This clone was seen more than once but under ten times. J is TRBJ2-7 and V is TRBV14, with a tentative D call TRBD2 (5 bases). This CDR3 contains 13 residues. CDR1 and CDR2 (germline): SGHDN, FVKESK. The ends were cut back, 1 base at V and 7 bases at J, with 11 bases in the middle. This CDR3 reads CASSQGWTGEQYF. The DNA of the CDR3 is TGTGCCAGCAGCCAAGGCTGGACGGGAGAGCAGTACTTC.

CDR3 sequence: CADTGAPGPQHF. CDR3 sequence (DNA): TGTGCCGATACAGGGGCGCCCGGGCCCCAGCATTTT. The chain couples TRBV11-3 to TRBJ1-5, with 7 nucleotides matching TRBD1. Germline CDR1 reads SGHNT; CDR2 reads YENEEA. This CDR3 region has 12 residues. Trimming removed 11 bases from V and 9 bases from J; junction bases left unmatched: 10.

This clone has more than one count but fewer than ten. J is TRBJ2-2 and V is TRBV5-1; D is possibly TRBD2 (6 bases). This CDR3 contains 15 residues. V was shortened by 4 bases and J by 6 bases, with 16 bases between the two germline ends. The germline gives CDR1 SGHRS, CDR2 YFSETQ. CDR3 coding DNA: TGCGCCAGCAGCGAGGAGGGGAATTCGGCCGGGGAGCTGTTTTTT. It translates to CASSEEGNSAGELFF.

This chain connects TRBV6-6 to TRBJ2-1; D not resolved. CDR1 and CDR2 from the germline V gene are MNHNY and SVGAGI (reference sequence). The length of the CDR3 is 11 residues. Trimming stripped 2 bases from V and 10 bases from J, with 6 bases between. DNA of the CDR3: TGTGCCAGCAGTTACCGGTGGGAGCAGTTCTTC. Amino acid sequence: CASSYRWEQFF.

The chain couples TRBV10-3 to TRBJ2-1; possibly TRBD1 or TRBD2 for D (7 bases each). Germline values: CDR1 ENHRY, CDR2 SYGVKD. Trimming took 5 bases from V and 0 from J, leaving 14 bases between them. The CDR3 is 16 residues long. The CDR3 spells CAISSSGDSSYNEQFF. The CDR3 DNA reads as TGTGCCATCAGTTCCAGCGGGGACAGCTCCTACAATGAGCAGTTCTTC.

This rearrangement joins TRBV18 to TRBJ2-2, with D possibly being TRBD1 (5 bases). Germline loops: CDR1 KGHSH, CDR2 LQKENI. The CDR3 length is 20 residues. V lost 6 bases to trimming and J lost 4 bases, with 30 bases between them. This CDR3 is CASSLLSARTSEGFTGELFF. CDR3 bases: TGTGCCAGCTCCCTCCTTTCAGCCAGGACAAGCGAAGGTTTCACCGGGGAGCTGTTTTTT.

V gene TRBV10-1 combines with J gene TRBJ2-7; D call uncertain. The CDR3 consists of 14 residues. Germline V gene sequence: CDR1 WNHNN, CDR2 SYGVQD (reference sequence). V lost 8 bases and J 0 bases, leaving 14 bases between the germline ends. The CDR3 DNA is TGCGCCAGCGTAAAAATCCCCAGCTCCTACGAGCAGTACTTC. It encodes CASVKIPSSYEQYF.

V gene TRBV6-1 combines with J gene TRBJ1-1; possibly TRBD1 for D (6 bases). CDR3 size: 11 residues. The V gene lost 9 bases and the J gene lost 6 bases, with 11 bases spanning the gap. CDR1 and CDR2 (germline): MNHNS, SASEGT. In DNA, the CDR3 is TGTGCCAGAAAACAGGGTGCTGAAGCTTTCTTT. This codes for CARKQGAEAFF.

The J gene is TRBJ2-7, the V gene TRBV7-9, with D unclear. V gave up 2 bases and J gave up 6 bases, with 8 bases separating them. Germline CDR1 SEHNR, CDR2 FQNEAQ (reference sequence). The CDR3 length is 12 residues. The CDR3 loop is CASSLFPSEQYF. CDR3 coding DNA: TGTGCCAGCAGCTTATTCCCCTCCGAGCAGTACTTC.

The chain combines TRBV7-3 with TRBJ2-3, with D unresolved. This CDR3 spans 13 amino acids. Germline CDR1 is SGHTA and CDR2 is FQGTGA. V was pared by 5 bases and J by 4 bases, with 10 bases between. The CDR3 loop is CASSRNPADTQYF. DNA for the CDR3: TGTGCCAGCAGCCGAAATCCGGCAGATACGCAGTATTTT.

V is TRBV18 and J is TRBJ2-7; TRBD1 or TRBD2 may be the D gene (5 bases each). The ends were cut back, 3 bases at V and 2 bases at J, with 14 bases in the middle. CDR1 KGHSH and CDR2 LQKENI come from the germline V gene. The CDR3 spans 15 residues. The CDR3 nucleotides read TGTGCCAGCTCACCTCGCCGGGACGGTGCCTACGAGCAGTACTTC. It codes for CASSPRRDGAYEQYF.

This clone occurred a few times. This chain uses TRBV4-3 with TRBJ2-3; unclear D gene. V gave up 0 bases and J gave up 1 base, with 17 bases separating them. The germline V gene encodes CDR1 LGHNA and CDR2 YSLEER. CDR3 length: 18 amino acids. The CDR3 region has the DNA TGCGCCAGCAGCCAAGAACTCTCGACGGCCCTAGGCACAGATACGCAGTATTTT. The encoded protein is CASSQELSTALGTDTQYF.

V and J are TRBV6-5 and TRBJ1-1; possible D gene TRBD1, 6 bases. The length of the CDR3 is 13 residues. V was trimmed by 5 bases and J by 3 bases, leaving 10 bases between them. Germline values: CDR1 MNHEY, CDR2 SVGAGI. CDR3 loop: CASSPRGDTEAFF. The CDR3, as DNA: TGTGCCAGCAGTCCGAGGGGGGACACTGAAGCTTTCTTT.

This clone was picked up a small number of times. This sequence joins TRBV5-1 and TRBJ1-2; perhaps TRBD1 as D (6 bases). The CDR3 has 13 amino acids. V was trimmed by 4 bases and J by 4 bases, leaving 11 bases between them. The V gene's germline CDR1 is SGHRS and CDR2 YFSETQ. CDR3 nucleotide sequence: TGCGCCAGCAGCGAACAGGGCGTCTATGGCTACACCTTC. This translates into CASSEQGVYGYTF.

V is TRBV21-1 and J is TRBJ2-5; no DNA check was done on the table's D call, TRBD2. TRBV21-1 is annotated as a pseudogene. This CDR3 region has 17 residues. The CDR3 loop reads CASSKETSGTSQETQYF. DNA for the CDR3: TGTGCCAGCAGCAAAGAGACTAGCGGGACAAGCCAAGAGACCCAGTACTTC.

This rearrangement joins TRBV9 to TRBJ2-1; possible D gene TRBD1, 6 bases. CDR3 length: 14 amino acids. Germline CDR1 and CDR2: SGDLS and YYNGEE. V lost 0 bases to trimming and J lost 10 bases, with 14 bases between them. CDR3 sequence (DNA): TGTGCCAGCAGCGTAGACAGGGTGGCAAGGGAGCAGTTCTTC. Encoded protein: CASSVDRVAREQFF.

The chain joins TRBV7-2 to TRBJ2-1; a weak D match, TRBD2 (5 bases). The CDR3 extends over 14 amino acids. CDR1 is SGHTA, CDR2 FQGNSA, per germline. The ends were cut back, 5 bases at V and 10 bases at J, with 18 bases in the middle. In nucleotides, the CDR3 is TGTGCCAGCAGCCGAGAGCCGACGGGCGGGGAGCAGTTCTTC. Protein product: CASSREPTGGEQFF.

The chain carries TRBV7-2 and TRBJ1-1; no reliable D call. The CDR3 sequence is 14 residues long. From germline, CDR1 is SGHTA and CDR2 FQGNSA. Trimming took off 0 bases at V and 5 bases at J, with 10 bases between the two ends. The CDR3 nucleotides are TGTGCCAGCAGCTTAGCCCGGGGTTGGACTGAAGCTTTCTTT. Its protein is CASSLARGWTEAFF.

This clone was found once. V gene TRBV25-1 combines with J gene TRBJ2-7; weak D call: TRBD1 (5 bases). The length of the CDR3 is 14 residues. Per germline, CDR1 MGHDK and CDR2 SYGVNS. Trimming removed 5 bases from V and 4 bases from J, with 15 bases in between. The CDR3 spells CASSPQGEKYEQYF. CDR3 nucleotide sequence: TGTGCCAGCAGTCCCCAGGGTGAGAAATACGAGCAGTACTTC.

V is TRBV28 and J is TRBJ1-6; D is unclear. Trimming left V 1 base short and J 7 bases short, with 8 bases between. Germline lookup yields CDR1 MDHEN and CDR2 SYDVKM. The CDR3 contains 14 residues. The CDR3 coding sequence is TGTGCCAGCAGTTTATCGGCAGAGAATTCACCCCTCCACTTT. Translating gives CASSLSAENSPLHF.